This T cell receptor (beta chain) was obtained from a study of cytomegalovirus exposure and HLA in healthy donors. On the study more broadly: Early on, a data release was issued that held roughly 80 million unique TCRs from HLA-typed donors. General study findings and limits: It was taken for granted in presence/absence analyses that sequencing depth across donors was roughly uniform. What was likely a sequencing artifact was a cluster of highly shared sequence variants.

As concerns this clone: Its target is unknown.

J gave up 3 bases and V 7 bases, and 5 bases lay outside the gene matches. CDR3 length: 14 residues. CDR1 and CDR2 from the germline V gene are SGHNT and YYREEE (reference sequence). Use of 60 Vbeta and 13 Jbeta primers characterized the PCR. Method: immunoSEQ multiplex PCR; TCRdb's copy keeps in-frame clones and lacks some. The sample has 250,000 to 350,000 clones; approximately 90% are singletons. The TCR was taken from a man aged 40-55 years in good health and CMV-seropositive. V usage is TRBV5-4 and J usage is TRBJ1-2, with TRBD1 identical over 11 bases. Specimen: PBMCs. The CDR3 sequence is CASGQGAKDYGYTF. The CDR3 DNA reads TGTGCCAGCGGACAGGGGGCTAAGGACTATGGCTACACCTTC.